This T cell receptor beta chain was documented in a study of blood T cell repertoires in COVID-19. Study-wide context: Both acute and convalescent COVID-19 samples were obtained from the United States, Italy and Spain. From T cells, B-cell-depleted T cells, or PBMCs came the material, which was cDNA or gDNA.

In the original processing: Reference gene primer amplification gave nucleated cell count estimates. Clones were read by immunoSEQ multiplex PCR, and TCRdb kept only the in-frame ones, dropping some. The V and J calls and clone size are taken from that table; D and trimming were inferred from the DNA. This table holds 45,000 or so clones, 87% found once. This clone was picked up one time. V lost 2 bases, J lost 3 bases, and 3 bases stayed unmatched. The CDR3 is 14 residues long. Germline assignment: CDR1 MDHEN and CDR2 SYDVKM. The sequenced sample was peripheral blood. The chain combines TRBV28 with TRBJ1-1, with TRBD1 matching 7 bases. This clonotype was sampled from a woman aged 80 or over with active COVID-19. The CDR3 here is CASSLRTGHTEAFF. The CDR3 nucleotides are TGTGCCAGCAGTTTAAGGACAGGCCACACTGAAGCTTTCTTT.